The TCR beta chain described here comes from a study of T-cell reconstitution after alpha-beta-depleted transplantation in children. TCRbeta library construction was performed incorporating unique molecular identifiers. A single record per CDR3 protein comes from TCRdb applying MiXCR to the PCR reads. The sample holds around 400,000 distinct CDR3 sequences, roughly 22% seen once. This CDR3 is 15 amino acids long. Trimming left V 1 base short and J 3 bases short, with 14 bases between. CDR1 is SGDLS and CDR2 is YYNGEE in the germline V gene. This TCR came from a human donor who donated a stem cell graft to a child with acute myeloid leukemia. This specimen was PBMCs from the stem cell graft donor, taken from the stem cell graft. This chain links TRBV9 with TRBJ2-7; D unclear. CDR3 amino acids: CASSVSPLERYEQYF. The DNA of the CDR3 is TGTGCCAGCAGCGTAAGTCCGCTAGAACGCTACGAGCAGTACTTC.